This T cell receptor (beta chain) was recorded in a study of cytomegalovirus exposure and HLA in healthy donors. Across the whole study: A previous analysis identified approximately 120 million unique TCR beta sequences derived from 180 million or so T cells. Study results and limitations: About 87% or about 30% of the time was how often most TCR beta V segments were productive, according to an earlier analysis. Because they were indistinguishable, some V segments, including TRBV6-2 and TRBV6-3, were excluded.

Concerning this clone: Its antigen remains unknown. In the same sample, other DNA sequences code for this CDR3.

The PCR ran on 60 Vbeta and 13 Jbeta primers. Generated by immunoSEQ multiplex PCR, the TCRdb table keeps only in-frame clones and is missing some. The table lists over 150,000 clones, about four fifths of them singletons. CDR3 length equals 13 residues. Trimming cost V 7 bases and J 1 base, with 7 bases left between them. Germline lookup yields CDR1 SNHLY and CDR2 FYNNEI. The receptor was isolated from a male donor in good health and CMV-seropositive. V is TRBV2 and J is TRBJ1-4, with D unclear. The sequencing input was PBMCs. The CDR3 coding sequence is TGTGCCAGCAAGCCGGGAACTAATGAAAAACTGTTTTTT. Its translation is CASKPGTNEKLFF.